Reported below is one T cell receptor beta chain. This specimen belongs to a study of shared clonotypes between healthy human individuals. About the research overall: Each donor's CD4 naive and CD4 memory cells filled three plates apiece, CD8 naive two, and CD8 memory one.

Donors had no recently reported acute infections or vaccinations and were HIV-negative. Germline trimming cut 4 bases from V and 9 bases from J; bases unmatched to any gene: 15. CDR1 and CDR2 (germline): SNHLY, FYNNEI. The CDR3 totals 15 residues. At the deep level, the assay was run. Approximately 210 ng DNA, tens of thousands of T cell genomes, went into each sorted-subset replicate PCR. Some clones are missing from TCRdb's copy, which holds only in-frame ones; the method was immunoSEQ multiplex PCR. The sample has more than 550,000 clones, roughly two thirds seen once; the top ten hold over 1.5%. This receptor was identified in a woman in her thirties in good health. The rearrangement joins TRBV2 to TRBJ2-7; TRBD2 agrees at 7 bases. Sequencing input: memory CD4+ T cells sorted from blood. Subset: CD45RA-negative fraction. CDR3 nucleotide sequence: TGTGCCAGCAGTGTTAGGCGGGAGAGCCCTGGGGCGCAGTACTTC. Protein product: CASSVRRESPGAQYF.